The T cell receptor beta chain under discussion was sequenced for a study of CD8+ T cells in alopecia areata. The sequencing template was cDNA reverse transcribed from extracted RNA. Here immunoSEQ multiplex PCR was the method, and the copy in TCRdb shows in-frame clones only, minus some. This table holds some 120,000 clones, about 50% found once. This CDR3 has 13 residues. V was shortened by 7 bases and J by 7 bases, with 13 bases between the two germline ends. Germline V gene sequence: CDR1 MGHDK, CDR2 SYGVNS. Those with alopecia areata gave lesional scalp punch biopsies and peripheral blood. This TCR came from a human donor with alopecia areata. Sequenced: NKG2D-low CD8+ T cells sorted from blood. This chain connects TRBV25-1 to TRBJ2-2; a possible D gene is TRBD1 (5 bases). The DNA for the CDR3 is TGTGCCAGCACGGCAGGGTTTGGCGGGGAGCTGTTTTTT. Translated, it gives CASTAGFGGELFF.